In this sample, the clone carrying this T cell receptor (beta chain) turned up a few times. The antigen is not known. PCR employed 60 Vbeta and 13 Jbeta primers. Method: immunoSEQ multiplex PCR; TCRdb's copy keeps in-frame clones and lacks some. The sample has about 130,000 clones, roughly 79% seen once. This specimen belongs to a study of cytomegalovirus exposure and HLA in healthy donors. Study-level findings and limits: Productive status was seen about 87% or about 30% of the time for most TCR beta V segments in an earlier analysis. In the analysis, some V segments, TRBV6-2 and TRBV6-3 included, were excluded as indistinguishable. Immune exposure information comprised only CMV serostatus. There was a cluster of highly shared sequence variants that was likely a sequencing artifact.

Trimming removed 0 bases from V and 9 bases from J, with 8 bases in between. CDR1 is LGHNA and CDR2 is YSLEER in the germline V gene. The CDR3 runs 13 residues. This chain joins TRBV4-3 and TRBJ2-2; maybe TRBD1 (5 bases). The origin of this receptor is a man between 25 and 39 years old in good health and CMV-seronegative. The sequencing sample was made of PBMCs. Written as DNA, the CDR3 is TGCGCCAGCAGCCAAGAGACAGCCCGGGAGCTGTTTTTT. Translated: CASSQETARELFF.